The following is a T cell receptor (beta chain) sequence with its context. No antigen is known for it. The PCR was carried out with 60 Vbeta primers and 13 Jbeta primers. The data were produced by immunoSEQ multiplex PCR, yet TCRdb's version contains in-frame clones alone and is incomplete. Of about 160,000 clones listed, more than 65% are singletons. The data are from a study of cytomegalovirus exposure and HLA in healthy donors. Overall study context: The early release's HLA-typed donors yielded 78 million or so unique TCRs.

The study, taken as a whole, reports: The authors enumerated over 150 TCR beta chains as linked to cytomegalovirus. An observed cluster of highly shared sequence variants was recorded as a likely sequencing artifact. A later analysis found most CMV-associated TCR beta chains apparently HLA-restricted.

This receptor was identified in a man younger than 45 in good health and CMV-seronegative. Input material: PBMCs.

The CDR3 region has the DNA TGTGCCAGCAGCCCGGGGGGGGCCTTCTCCTACGAGCAGTACTTC. This codes for CASSPGGAFSYEQYF. The chain is built from TRBV7-8 and TRBJ2-7; 8 bases align to TRBD2. Unmatched junction bases numbered 6, after V lost 5 bases and J lost 0 bases. The CDR3 length is 15 residues. Germline CDR1 is SGHVS and CDR2 is FQNEAQ.